These 10 T cell receptor beta chains came from one sample sequenced in a study of PD-1 blockade in classical Hodgkin lymphoma. The assay was immunoSEQ multiplex PCR, and TCRdb's table has in-frame clones only and misses some. The sample holds nearly 50,000 clones, around 74% seen once. Time point specified: cycle 4 day 1 (C4D1), after 6 weeks of nivolumab. Each of the patients experienced relapse following autologous stem cell transplantation, and their brentuximab vedotin exposure differed. The sequencing used peripheral blood mononuclear cells (PBMCs), collected before the fourth cycle of nivolumab. These receptors came from a human donor with classical Hodgkin lymphoma.

This clone was found a few times. The rearrangement uses TRBV28 and TRBJ2-1; 15 positions match TRBD2. The germline V gene encodes CDR1 MDHEN and CDR2 SYDVKM. There are 23 residues in the CDR3. V gave up 4 bases and J gave up 3 bases; unmatched junction bases: 22. CDR3 residues: CASSSTPTVWTSGRAWIYNEQFF. The DNA for the CDR3 is TGTGCCAGCAGTTCGACCCCTACGGTTTGGACTAGCGGGAGGGCCTGGATCTACAATGAGCAGTTCTTC.

V usage is TRBV7-2 and J usage is TRBJ2-7; D is perhaps TRBD1 (5 bases). Deletions cut 0 bases from V and 2 bases from J, with 8 bases between. Per germline, CDR1 SGHTA and CDR2 FQGNSA. CDR3 length: 14 residues. CDR3 in amino acids: CASSLALGAYEQYF. The CDR3 coding sequence is TGTGCCAGCAGCTTAGCGCTAGGGGCCTACGAGCAGTACTTC. The full variable domain, rest sourced from reference TRBV7-2 and TRBJ2-7, is GAGVSQSPSNKVTEKGKDVELRCDPISGHTALYWYRQSLGQGLEFLIYFQGNSAPDKSGLPSDRFSAERTGGSVSTLTIQRTQQEDSAVYLCASSLALGAYEQYFGPGTRLTVT.

The chain employs TRBV5-6 and TRBJ2-7, with 8 bases fitting TRBD1. Losses at the gene ends were 3 bases for V and 6 bases for J; bases not matched to a gene: 8. The V gene's germline CDR1 is SGHDT and CDR2 YYEEEE. The CDR3 runs 14 residues. CDR3 amino acids: CASSSQGAQSEQYF. In DNA, the CDR3 is TGTGCCAGCAGCTCCCAGGGGGCGCAGAGCGAGCAGTACTTC.

V and J are TRBV29-1 and TRBJ2-2, with D possibly matching TRBD1 (5 bases). This CDR3 is 14 amino acids long. Trimming shortened V by 4 bases and J by 0 bases, and 9 bases separated the two germline ends. Germline V gene data show CDR1 as SQVTM and CDR2 as ANQGSEA. The CDR3 region is CSVGGGANTGELFF. The CDR3 DNA reads as TGCAGCGTTGGGGGCGGAGCGAACACCGGGGAGCTGTTTTTT.

This clone was found once. The CDR3 sequence is CASSQVDRGGNEQFF. DNA for the CDR3: TGCGCCAGCAGCCAAGTGGACAGGGGAGGTAATGAGCAGTTCTTC. The chain couples TRBV4-3 to TRBJ2-1; 9 nucleotides agree with TRBD1. Trimming cost V 1 base and J 7 bases; bases outside gene matches: 5. This CDR3 contains 15 residues. Germline values: CDR1 LGHNA, CDR2 YSLEER.

The rearrangement uses TRBV29-1 and TRBJ2-5; 9 bases fit TRBD1. The germline CDR1 and CDR2 sequences are SQVTM and ANQGSEA. The V segment lost 3 bases and the J segment 4 bases; nucleotides outside the gene matches: 15. The CDR3 length is 17 residues. The CDR3 DNA is TGCAGCGTTGAGGGGGACGATCCGGGACAGGGAGCAGAGACCCAGTACTTC. This sequence encodes CSVEGDDPGQGAETQYF.

This chain connects TRBV29-1 to TRBJ2-3; no definite D call. Germline V CDR1 and CDR2: SQVTM, ANQGSEA. Between the trimmed V and J ends, which lost 0 bases and 7 bases, there was a span of 11 bases. The CDR3 is 13 amino acids. CDR3 in amino acids: CSVEDRERNTQYF. The CDR3 DNA reads as TGCAGCGTTGAAGATCGAGAGAGAAATACGCAGTATTTT.

This rearrangement joins TRBV19 to TRBJ1-1, with unresolved D. CDR1 is LNHDA and CDR2 is SQIVND in the germline V gene (reference sequence). Trimming removed 3 bases at V and 5 bases at J, with 10 bases between. The CDR3 consists of 13 residues. The CDR3 DNA is TGTGCCAGTAGTATCAGGTACGAGACTGAAGCTTTCTTT. Protein sequence: CASSIRYETEAFF.

The chain combines TRBV27 with TRBJ2-1, with TRBD2 identical over 12 bases. There are 17 residues in the CDR3. J gave up 6 bases and V 6 bases, and 12 bases lay outside the gene matches. Germline CDR1 MNHEY, CDR2 SMNVEV (reference sequence). CDR3: CASSPRTPSGRANEQFF. CDR3 nucleotides: TGTGCCAGCAGCCCCCGAACACCTAGCGGGAGGGCCAATGAGCAGTTCTTC.

This clone was seen at least ten times. The chain links TRBV7-9 to TRBJ1-1, with 7 bases identical to TRBD1. In germline, CDR1 is SEHNR, CDR2 FQNEAQ (reference sequence). Trimming cost V 4 bases and J 9 bases; bases outside gene matches: 2. The length of the CDR3 is 11 residues. The CDR3 protein is CASSWDSQAFF. The CDR3 DNA reads TGTGCCAGCAGCTGGGACAGTCAAGCTTTCTTT.